The T cell receptor beta chain described here comes from a study of blood T cell repertoires in COVID-19. Turning to the study itself: Both acute and convalescent COVID-19 samples were obtained from the United States, Italy and Spain.

Enrollees, about 18 to 100 years old, lived in fewer than 25 US areas. Recovery among Cohort 3 donors was established by two negative PCRs, clearance, or symptom resolution. Trimming at V came to 6 bases and at J to 1 base, leaving 9 bases not matched to a gene. The length of the CDR3 is 15 residues. Per germline, CDR1 MNHNY and CDR2 SVGAGI (reference sequence). Sequencing was performed with immunoSEQ multiplex PCR; in TCRdb, only in-frame clones are kept and a portion is missing. There are about 370,000 clones in the sample; around 92% occur only once, and 1.5% to 2% lies in the top ten. The chain employs TRBV6-6 and TRBJ2-7; TRBD1 aligns across 7 bases. Material: PBMCs or T cells enriched from blood (not recorded which). The receptor's source is a woman aged 25 to 39 who had recovered from COVID-19. The CDR3 protein is CASSAMDRLSYEQYF. For the CDR3, the DNA is TGTGCCAGCAGCGCGATGGACAGGCTATCCTACGAGCAGTACTTC.